Reported below is one T cell receptor beta chain. Its recognized antigen is unknown. Per-base quality was not reported, and no clone a single base away is much larger than it. The immunoSEQ Assay, a bias-controlled multiplex PCR, was used to amplify TCRbeta CDR3 regions from genomic DNA. For the original study's pipeline: Nucleated cell counts per sample were estimated from amplification of reference gene primers within the assay. To quantify the absolute abundance of each unique TCRbeta CDR3 rearrangement, sequence reads were collapsed and filtered. For each sample, productive Simpson clonality was calculated by taking the square root of Simpson's diversity index across productive rearrangements. Sourced from immuneACCESS, this table was stored by TCRdb with only in-frame sequences that have V and J called. A share of the clones is absent; for the studies checked, an unresolved V gene accounts for under half, and the remainder has no known explanation. D and trimming were read from the DNA, whereas the V and J calls and clone size are those reported in that table. In this sample the table shows approximately 250,000 clones, about 91% of which occur a single time. Around 1.2% of the sample rests with the top ten.

The entry originates in a study of blood T cell repertoires in COVID-19 (TCRdb year 2020). Looking at the study overall: Collaborator samples came from the United States, Italy and Spain and covered acute and convalescent phases of COVID-19. The prospective study material was composed of cDNA or gDNA derived from T cells, B-cell-depleted T cells, or PBMCs. Deeply sampled blood TCRbeta repertoires from subjects exposed to, actively infected with, or recovered from COVID-19 were included in the dataset. The repertoires were released in a freely available public database meant as a resource for research on the immune response to SARS-CoV-2. Samples came from the ongoing ImmuneRACE study (first 160 participants) plus 1,254 subjects from 6 global collaborators. A de-identified subject ID, COVID-19 status, age in years and sex were almost always included in the sample metadata. Where available, HLA class I and class II types were obtained from metadata supplied by the sample provider rather than from assay-based typing. Study-wide conclusions, independent of this receptor: Clinical and demographic metadata were provided uncurated, with the amount varying by source and participant.

Participants in the prospective study were aged about 18 to 95 years, lived in under 30 United States geographic areas, and enrolled through a virtual design. In the prospective study, participants were assigned to cohorts based on the clinical history participants reported in a screening survey and a study questionnaire. In the prospective study, mobile phlebotomists collected whole blood, serum and a nasopharyngeal or oropharyngeal swab from each participant. Additional blood draws and questionnaires over an approximately 2-month period could optionally be provided by prospective study participants. Prospective study blood samples were shipped either frozen or at room temperature before DNA extraction. The receptor comes from a woman aged 40-49 years with acute COVID-19. Sequenced input: PBMCs or T cells enriched from blood (not recorded which).

The DNA sequence is TGTGCCAGCAGCAGGGACAGGGGCGAAGGCTACACCTTC. Protein translation: CASSRDRGEGYTF. The chain uses TRBV7-2 and TRBJ1-2, and 10 junctional nucleotides match TRBD1. V has 5 bases trimmed and J has 8 bases trimmed; junction bases matching no gene number 5. The CDR3 covers 13 residues, taking in both the cysteine and the phenylalanine. Of all the DNA, just the CDR3 is kept, 39 bases in frame from base 1. CDR1 and CDR2 (SGHTA, FQGNSA) derive from the germline V gene.